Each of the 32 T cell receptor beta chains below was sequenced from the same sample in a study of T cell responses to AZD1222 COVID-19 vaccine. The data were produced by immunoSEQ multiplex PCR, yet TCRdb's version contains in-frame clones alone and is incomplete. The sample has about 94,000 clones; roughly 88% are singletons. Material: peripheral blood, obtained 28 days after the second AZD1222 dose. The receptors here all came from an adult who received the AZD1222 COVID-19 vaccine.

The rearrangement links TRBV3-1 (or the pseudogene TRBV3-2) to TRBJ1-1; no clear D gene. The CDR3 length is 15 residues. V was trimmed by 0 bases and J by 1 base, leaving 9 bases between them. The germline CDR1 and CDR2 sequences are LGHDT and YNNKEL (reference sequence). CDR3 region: CASSQDHSRNTEAFF. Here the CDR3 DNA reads TGTGCCAGCAGCCAAGATCACAGCAGGAACACTGAAGCTTTCTTT.

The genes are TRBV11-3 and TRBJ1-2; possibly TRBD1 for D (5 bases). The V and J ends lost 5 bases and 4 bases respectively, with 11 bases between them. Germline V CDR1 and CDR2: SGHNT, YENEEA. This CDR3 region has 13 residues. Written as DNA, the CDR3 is TGTGCCAGCAGCCCCGACAGTACCTATGGCTACACCTTC. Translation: CASSPDSTYGYTF.

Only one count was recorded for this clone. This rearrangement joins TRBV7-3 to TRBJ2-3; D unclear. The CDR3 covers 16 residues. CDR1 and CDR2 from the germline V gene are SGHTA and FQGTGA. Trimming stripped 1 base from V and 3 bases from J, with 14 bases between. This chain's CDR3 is CASSLIPQSSTDTQYF. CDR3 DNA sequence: TGTGCCAGCAGCTTAATCCCCCAAAGTTCGACAGATACGCAGTATTTT.

The CDR3 DNA is TGTGCCAGCAGCTTACTTGACAGCGGCACTGAAGCTTTCTTT. It encodes CASSLLDSGTEAFF. The chain is built from TRBV7-9 and TRBJ1-1; the D gene is possibly TRBD1 (5 bases). Germline loops: CDR1 SEHNR, CDR2 FQNEAQ (reference sequence). Trimming removed 2 bases at V and 4 bases at J, with 11 bases between. CDR3 length equals 14 residues.

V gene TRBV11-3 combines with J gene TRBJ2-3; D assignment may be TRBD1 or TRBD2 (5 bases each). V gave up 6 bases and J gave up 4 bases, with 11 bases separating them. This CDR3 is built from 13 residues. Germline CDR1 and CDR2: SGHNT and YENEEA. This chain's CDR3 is CASSGVGADTQYF. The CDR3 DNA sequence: TGTGCCAGCAGTGGGGTGGGGGCAGATACGCAGTATTTT.

In nucleotides, the CDR3 is TGTGCCAGCAGGCCTAGCGGGAGAAATGAGCAGTTCTTC. It is translated as CASRPSGRNEQFF. V usage is TRBV27 and J usage is TRBJ2-1; TRBD2 matches at 10 bases. The CDR3 loop spans 13 amino acids. The junction had 3 bases not matched to a gene; V was cut back by 6 bases and J by 7 bases. Looked up from germline, CDR1 is MNHEY and CDR2 is SMNVEV (reference sequence).

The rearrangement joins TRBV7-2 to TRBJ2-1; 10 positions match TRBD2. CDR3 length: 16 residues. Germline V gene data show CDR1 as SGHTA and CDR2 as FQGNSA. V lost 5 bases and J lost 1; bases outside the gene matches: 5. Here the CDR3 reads CASSASLAGSYNEQFF. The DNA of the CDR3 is TGTGCCAGCAGCGCCTCACTAGCGGGGTCCTACAATGAGCAGTTCTTC.

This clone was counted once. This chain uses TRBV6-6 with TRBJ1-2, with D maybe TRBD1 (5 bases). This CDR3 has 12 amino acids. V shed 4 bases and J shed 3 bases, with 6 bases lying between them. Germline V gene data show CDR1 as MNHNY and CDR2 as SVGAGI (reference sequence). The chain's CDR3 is CASSSGHYGYTF. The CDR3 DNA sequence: TGTGCCAGCAGTTCAGGGCACTATGGCTACACCTTC.

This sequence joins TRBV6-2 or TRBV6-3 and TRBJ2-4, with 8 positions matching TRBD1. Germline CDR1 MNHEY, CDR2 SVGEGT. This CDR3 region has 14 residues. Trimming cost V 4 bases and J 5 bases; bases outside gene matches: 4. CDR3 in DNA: TGTGCCAGCAGTTCCGGGACAGGAGAAAACATTCAGTACTTC. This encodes CASSSGTGENIQYF.

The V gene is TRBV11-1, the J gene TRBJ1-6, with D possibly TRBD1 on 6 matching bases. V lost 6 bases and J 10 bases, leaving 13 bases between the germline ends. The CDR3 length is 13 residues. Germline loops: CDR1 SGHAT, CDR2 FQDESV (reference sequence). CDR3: CASSFGQRSPLHF. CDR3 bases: TGTGCCAGCAGTTTTGGACAGCGATCACCCCTCCACTTT.

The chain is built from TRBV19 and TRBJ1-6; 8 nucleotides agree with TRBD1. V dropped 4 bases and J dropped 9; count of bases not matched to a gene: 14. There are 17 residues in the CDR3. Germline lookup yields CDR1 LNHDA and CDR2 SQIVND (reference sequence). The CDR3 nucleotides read TGTGCCAGTAGTACCGGGACAGGCTTAACGCGCGGTTCACCCCTCCACTTT. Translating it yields CASSTGTGLTRGSPLHF.

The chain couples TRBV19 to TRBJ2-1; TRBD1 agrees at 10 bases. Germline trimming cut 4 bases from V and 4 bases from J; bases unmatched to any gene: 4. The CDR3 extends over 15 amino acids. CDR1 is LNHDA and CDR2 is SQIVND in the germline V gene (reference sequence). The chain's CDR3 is CASSNPGQGYNEQFF. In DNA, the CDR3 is TGTGCCAGTAGTAACCCGGGACAGGGGTACAATGAGCAGTTCTTC.

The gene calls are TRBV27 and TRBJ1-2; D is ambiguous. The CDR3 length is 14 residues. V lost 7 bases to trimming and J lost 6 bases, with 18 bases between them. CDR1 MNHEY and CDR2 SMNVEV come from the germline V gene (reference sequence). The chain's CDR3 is CASTNRMGLNGYTF. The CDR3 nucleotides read TGTGCCAGCACCAACCGAATGGGGTTAAATGGCTACACCTTC.

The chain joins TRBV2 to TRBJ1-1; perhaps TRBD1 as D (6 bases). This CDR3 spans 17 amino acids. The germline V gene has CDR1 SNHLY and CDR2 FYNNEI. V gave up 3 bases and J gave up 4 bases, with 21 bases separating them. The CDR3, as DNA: TGTGCCAGCAGTGACCCCATCGGGGGCATTAGGGTCACTGAAGCTTTCTTT. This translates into CASSDPIGGIRVTEAFF.

CDR3 sequence (DNA): TGTGCCAGCAGCTTGAGTGGCAGGACTCACTATGGCTACACCTTC. It is translated as CASSLSGRTHYGYTF. The chain links TRBV5-5 to TRBJ1-2; no firm D call. Deletions cut 1 base from V and 3 bases from J, with 13 bases between. The V gene's germline CDR1 is SGHKS and CDR2 YYEKEE (reference sequence). CDR3 length: 15 amino acids.

For the CDR3, the DNA is TGTGCCAGCTCCTTGACAGGGTACGAGCAGTACTTC. It specifies CASSLTGYEQYF. The rearrangement uses TRBV6-1 and TRBJ2-7; TRBD1 matches at 7 bases. Germline V gives CDR1 MNHNS, CDR2 SASEGT. The V and J ends lost 8 bases and 4 bases, in that order; junction bases with no gene match: 5. The CDR3 is 12 amino acids.

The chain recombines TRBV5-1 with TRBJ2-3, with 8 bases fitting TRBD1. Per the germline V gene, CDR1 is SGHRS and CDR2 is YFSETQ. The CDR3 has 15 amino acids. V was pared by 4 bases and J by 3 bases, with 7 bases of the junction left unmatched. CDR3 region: CASSPGTGGTDTQYF. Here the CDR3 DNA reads TGCGCCAGCAGCCCCGGGACAGGTGGGACAGATACGCAGTATTTT.

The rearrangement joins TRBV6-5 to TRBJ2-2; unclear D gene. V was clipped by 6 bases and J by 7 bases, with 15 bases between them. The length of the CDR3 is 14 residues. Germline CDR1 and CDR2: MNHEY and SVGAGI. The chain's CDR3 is CASSHSFVDGELFF. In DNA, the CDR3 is TGTGCCAGCAGCCACTCCTTTGTCGACGGGGAGCTGTTTTTT.

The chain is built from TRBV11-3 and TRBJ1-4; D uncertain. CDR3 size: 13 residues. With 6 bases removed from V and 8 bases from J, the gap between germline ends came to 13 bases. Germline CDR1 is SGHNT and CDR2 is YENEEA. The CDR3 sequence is CASSGEVAEKLFF. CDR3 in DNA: TGTGCCAGCAGTGGAGAAGTAGCGGAAAAACTGTTTTTT.

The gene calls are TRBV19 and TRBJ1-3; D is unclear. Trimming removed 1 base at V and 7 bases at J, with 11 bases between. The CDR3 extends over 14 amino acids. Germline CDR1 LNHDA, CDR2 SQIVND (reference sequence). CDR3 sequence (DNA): TGTGCCAGTAGTATAGCGGCAGAGGGTAACACCATATATTTT. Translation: CASSIAAEGNTIYF.

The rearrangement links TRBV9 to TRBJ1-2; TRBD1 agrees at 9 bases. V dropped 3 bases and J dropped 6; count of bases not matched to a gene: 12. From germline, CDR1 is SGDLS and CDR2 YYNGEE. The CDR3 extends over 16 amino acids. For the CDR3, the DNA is TGTGCCAGCAGCGCCCTTCTGCGGACAGGGGAGGATGGCTACACCTTC. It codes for CASSALLRTGEDGYTF.

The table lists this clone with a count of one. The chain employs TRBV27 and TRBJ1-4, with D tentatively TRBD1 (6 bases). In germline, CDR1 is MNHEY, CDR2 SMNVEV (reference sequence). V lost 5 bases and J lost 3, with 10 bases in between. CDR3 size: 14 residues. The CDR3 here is CASSRGAPNEKLFF. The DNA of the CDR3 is TGTGCCAGCAGTCGGGGGGCCCCTAATGAAAAACTGTTTTTT.

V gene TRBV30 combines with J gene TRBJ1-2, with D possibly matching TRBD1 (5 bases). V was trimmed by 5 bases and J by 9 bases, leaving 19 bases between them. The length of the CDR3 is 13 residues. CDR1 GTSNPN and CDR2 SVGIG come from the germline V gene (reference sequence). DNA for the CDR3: TGTGCCTGGGGTAGGACACCTGAACGCAGCTACACCTTC. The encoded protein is CAWGRTPERSYTF.

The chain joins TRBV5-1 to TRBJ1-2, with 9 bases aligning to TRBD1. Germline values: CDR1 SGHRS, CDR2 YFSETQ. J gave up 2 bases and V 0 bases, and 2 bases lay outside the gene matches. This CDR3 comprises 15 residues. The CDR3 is CASSLDRGQNYGYTF. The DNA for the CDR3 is TGCGCCAGCAGCTTGGACAGGGGGCAAAACTATGGCTACACCTTC.

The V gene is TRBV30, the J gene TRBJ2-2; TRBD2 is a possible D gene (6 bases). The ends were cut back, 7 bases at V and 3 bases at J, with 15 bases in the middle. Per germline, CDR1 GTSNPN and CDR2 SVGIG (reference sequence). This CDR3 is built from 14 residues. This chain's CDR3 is CAFHRGMDTGELFF. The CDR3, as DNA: TGTGCCTTCCATCGGGGGATGGACACCGGGGAGCTGTTTTTT.

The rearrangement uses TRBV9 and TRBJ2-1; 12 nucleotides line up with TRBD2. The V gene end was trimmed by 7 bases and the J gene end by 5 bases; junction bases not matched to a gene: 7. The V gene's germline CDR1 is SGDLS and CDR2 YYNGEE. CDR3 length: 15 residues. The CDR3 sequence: CASGPPSGGDNEQFF. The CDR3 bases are TGTGCCAGCGGTCCACCTAGCGGGGGGGACAATGAGCAGTTCTTC.

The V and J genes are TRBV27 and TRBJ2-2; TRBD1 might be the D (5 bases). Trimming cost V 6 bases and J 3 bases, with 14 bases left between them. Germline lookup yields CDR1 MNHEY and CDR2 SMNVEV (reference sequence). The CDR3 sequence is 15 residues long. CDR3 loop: CASRRQLTYTGELFF. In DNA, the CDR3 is TGTGCCAGCAGACGACAGCTTACCTACACCGGGGAGCTGTTTTTT.

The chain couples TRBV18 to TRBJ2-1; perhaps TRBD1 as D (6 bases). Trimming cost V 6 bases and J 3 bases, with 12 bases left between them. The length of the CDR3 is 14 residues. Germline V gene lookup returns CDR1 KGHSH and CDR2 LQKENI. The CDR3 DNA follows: TGTGCCAGCTCCCCAACAGGGTTCTACAATGAGCAGTTCTTC. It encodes CASSPTGFYNEQFF.

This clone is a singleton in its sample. The CDR3 region has the DNA TGCGCCAGCAGCCTGGTAGGGGGGCCAGGGGCCTACGAGCAGTACTTC. Protein sequence: CASSLVGGPGAYEQYF. The chain recombines TRBV5-1 with TRBJ2-7; D tentatively fits TRBD1 or TRBD2 (6 bases each). The germline V and J ends were trimmed by 4 bases and 2 bases, with 19 bases remaining between them. This CDR3 has 16 amino acids. CDR1 is SGHRS and CDR2 is YFSETQ in the germline V gene. Full variable domain (rest looked up from reference TRBV5-1 and TRBJ2-7): KAGVTQTPRYLIKTRGQQVTLSCSPISGHRSVSWYQQTPGQGLQFLFEYFSETQRNKGNFPGRFSGRQFSNSRSEMNVSTLELGDSALYLCASSLVGGPGAYEQYFGPGTRLTVT.

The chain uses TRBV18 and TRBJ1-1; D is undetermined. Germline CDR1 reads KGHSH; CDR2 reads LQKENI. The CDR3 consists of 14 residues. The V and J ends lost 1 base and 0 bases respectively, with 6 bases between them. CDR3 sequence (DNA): TGTGCCAGCTCACCACAGAACATGAACACTGAAGCTTTCTTT. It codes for CASSPQNMNTEAFF.

The CDR3 sequence is CASSYGGTGVGEQYF. CDR3 in DNA: TGTGCCAGCAGTTATGGCGGGACAGGGGTCGGCGAGCAGTACTTC. The V and J genes are TRBV6-6 and TRBJ2-7; TRBD1 matches 10 bases. The CDR3 is 15 amino acids. Trimming took 3 bases from V and 6 from J; bases not matched to a gene: 8. The germline CDR1 and CDR2 sequences are MNHNY and SVGAGI (reference sequence).

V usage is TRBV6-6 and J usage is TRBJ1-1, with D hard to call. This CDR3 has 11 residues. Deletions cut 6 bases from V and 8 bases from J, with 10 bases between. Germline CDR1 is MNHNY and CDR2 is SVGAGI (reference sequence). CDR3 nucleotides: TGTGCCAGCAGCCCCGTTAAAGAAGCTTTCTTT. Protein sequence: CASSPVKEAFF.